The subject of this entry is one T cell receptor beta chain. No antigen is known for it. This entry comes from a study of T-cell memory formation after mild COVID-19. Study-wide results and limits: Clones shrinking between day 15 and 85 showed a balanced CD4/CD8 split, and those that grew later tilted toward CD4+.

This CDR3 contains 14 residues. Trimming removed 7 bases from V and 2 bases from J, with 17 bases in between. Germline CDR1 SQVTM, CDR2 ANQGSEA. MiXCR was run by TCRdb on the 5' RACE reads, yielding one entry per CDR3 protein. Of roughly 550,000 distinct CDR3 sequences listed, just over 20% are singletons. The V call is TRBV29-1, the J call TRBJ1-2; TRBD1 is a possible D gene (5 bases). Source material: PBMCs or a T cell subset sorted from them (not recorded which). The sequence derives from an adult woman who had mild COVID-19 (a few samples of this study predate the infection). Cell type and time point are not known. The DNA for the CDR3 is TGCAGCGGTACGGAGTTGGAGGGGAACTATGGCTACACCTTC. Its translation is CSGTELEGNYGYTF.